This passage covers 9 T cell receptor beta chains from one sample sequenced in a study of CD8 T cells in ankylosing spondylitis. Study results and limitations: Seemingly characteristic of ankylosing spondylitis blood was a TCR beta motif consisting of roughly 8 highly homologous variants.

MiXCR, applied by TCRdb to the 5' RACE reads, yields one record per CDR3 protein. The sample has 800,000 to 900,000 distinct CDR3 sequences, about 10% seen once; the top ten hold around 0.51%. Their cognate antigens are unknown. Sample: blood, either unsorted or a sorted T cell fraction (not recorded which). The receptors were sampled from a male donor with ankylosing spondylitis.

V gene TRBV29-1 combines with J gene TRBJ1-1, with a possible D match to TRBD1 (6 bases). The CDR3 runs to 13 residues. V lost 2 bases, J lost 5 bases, and 12 bases lay in between. The germline CDR1 and CDR2 sequences are SQVTM and ANQGSEA. CDR3 amino acids: CSVEWWTDTEAFF. In DNA form, the CDR3 reads TGCAGCGTTGAATGGTGGACAGATACTGAAGCTTTCTTT.

CDR3 nucleotide sequence: TGTGCCAGCAGCCAAGAACTAGCGGGGTGGCAGTATTTT. Translated, it gives CASSQELAGWQYF. The rearrangement links TRBV3-1 to TRBJ2-3, with TRBD2 matching over 10 bases. Unmatched junction bases numbered 2, after V lost 0 bases and J lost 11 bases. The CDR3 spans 13 residues. Germline CDR1 reads LGHDT; CDR2 reads YNNKEL (reference sequence).

This clonotype was detected only once. This chain links TRBV5-1 with TRBJ1-1; D perhaps matches TRBD1 (5 bases). Trimming left V 2 bases short and J 3 bases short, with 14 bases between. This CDR3 is 15 amino acids long. The germline gives CDR1 SGHRS, CDR2 YFSETQ. CDR3 nucleotides: TGCGCCAGCAGCTTCTCCGGGACGTCCTACACTGAAGCTTTCTTT. Its protein is CASSFSGTSYTEAFF.

The CDR3 DNA follows: TGCAGTGCTAGAGTGGTAGCGGGAGGTGCCACAGATACGCAGTATTTT. Protein product: CSARVVAGGATDTQYF. The chain joins TRBV20-1 to TRBJ2-3, with 10 bases lining up with TRBD2. CDR1 is DFQATT, CDR2 SNEGSKA, per germline (reference sequence). V shed 1 base and J 2 bases; nucleotides not matched to a gene: 6. The CDR3 covers 16 residues.

V is TRBV20-1 and J is TRBJ2-1; tentative D call: TRBD2 (5 bases). In germline, CDR1 is DFQATT, CDR2 SNEGSKA (reference sequence). Trimming cost V 6 bases and J 5 bases, with 14 bases left between them. The CDR3 runs 13 residues. The CDR3 DNA sequence: TGCAGTGCCCCAGCCCGGACTCACAATGAGCAGTTCTTC. Its protein is CSAPARTHNEQFF.

There are a few counts of this clonotype. The V call is TRBV7-2, the J call TRBJ1-5; tentative D call: TRBD1 (5 bases). Between the trimmed V and J ends, which lost 5 bases and 12 bases, there was a span of 11 bases. The CDR3 is made up of 11 amino acids. Germline CDR1 SGHTA, CDR2 FQGNSA. The CDR3 loop reads CASSLDSNQHF. In DNA form, the CDR3 reads TGTGCCAGCAGCCTCGACAGTAACCAGCATTTT.

This clonotype was counted only a few times. This sequence joins TRBV5-1 and TRBJ1-6; no clear D gene. The germline V gene encodes CDR1 SGHRS and CDR2 YFSETQ. The CDR3 totals 17 residues. Trimming left V 2 bases short and J 0 bases short, with 12 bases between. Here the CDR3 reads CASSFGEATSYNSPLHF. CDR3 in DNA: TGCGCCAGCAGCTTTGGCGAAGCAACCTCCTATAATTCACCCCTCCACTTT.

The chain is built from TRBV5-6 and TRBJ2-5; TRBD1 is a possible D gene (5 bases). CDR3 length equals 12 residues. In germline, CDR1 is SGHDT, CDR2 YYEEEE. V was clipped by 0 bases and J by 10 bases, with 10 bases between them. CDR3 region: CASSLAGQGQYF. The CDR3 coding sequence is TGTGCCAGCAGCTTGGCGGGCCAGGGCCAGTACTTC.

The chain carries TRBV15 and TRBJ2-7, with D perhaps TRBD1 or TRBD2 (5 bases each). Per the germline V gene, CDR1 is LNHNV and CDR2 is YYDKDF (reference sequence). V lost 1 base to trimming and J lost 6 bases, with 10 bases between them. CDR3 length equals 13 residues. Written as DNA, the CDR3 is TGTGCCACCAGCAGAGTTACTAGGGGCGAGCAGTACTTC. This sequence encodes CATSRVTRGEQYF.